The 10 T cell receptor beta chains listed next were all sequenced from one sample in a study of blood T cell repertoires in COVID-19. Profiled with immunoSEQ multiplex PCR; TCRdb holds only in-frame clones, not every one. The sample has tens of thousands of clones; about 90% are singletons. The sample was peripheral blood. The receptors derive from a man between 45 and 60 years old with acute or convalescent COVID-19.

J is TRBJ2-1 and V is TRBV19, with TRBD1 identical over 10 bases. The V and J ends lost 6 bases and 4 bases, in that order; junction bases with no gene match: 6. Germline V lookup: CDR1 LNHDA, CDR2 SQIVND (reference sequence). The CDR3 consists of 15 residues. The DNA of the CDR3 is TGTGCCAGTAGAACCCGGGACAGGGGTTACAATGAGCAGTTCTTC. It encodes CASRTRDRGYNEQFF.

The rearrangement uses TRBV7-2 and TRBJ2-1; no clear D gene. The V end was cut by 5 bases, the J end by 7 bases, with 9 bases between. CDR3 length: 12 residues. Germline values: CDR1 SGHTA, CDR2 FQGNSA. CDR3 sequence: CASSRLGNEQFF. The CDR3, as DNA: TGTGCCAGCAGCCGCCTCGGGAATGAGCAGTTCTTC.

CDR3 residues: CASSPGGGLTMNTEAFF. CDR3 nucleotides: TGCGCCAGCAGCCCCGGCGGGGGTCTAACCATGAACACTGAAGCTTTCTTT. V gene TRBV5-1 combines with J gene TRBJ1-1; possibly TRBD1 for D (5 bases). CDR3 length: 17 amino acids. The germline gives CDR1 SGHRS, CDR2 YFSETQ. Between the trimmed V and J ends, which lost 4 bases and 0 bases, there was a span of 19 bases.

The CDR3 region has the DNA TGTGCCAGCAGCCCCCCGACAGGGGAATATACGCAGTATTTT. Translated, it gives CASSPPTGEYTQYF. The chain carries TRBV3-1 (or the pseudogene TRBV3-2) and TRBJ2-3; TRBD1 matches 8 bases. V trimming: 4 bases; J trimming: 7 bases; junction bases outside the gene matches: 7. The CDR3 is 14 residues long. Germline V gene sequence: CDR1 LGHDT, CDR2 YNNKEL (reference sequence).

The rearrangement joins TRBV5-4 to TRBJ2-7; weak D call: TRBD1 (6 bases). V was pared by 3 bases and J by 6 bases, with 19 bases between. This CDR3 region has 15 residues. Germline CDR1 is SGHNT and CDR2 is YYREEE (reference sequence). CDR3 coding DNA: TGTGCCAGCAGCTCCCCGGGACAAGGCTCGGTCGAGCAGTACTTC. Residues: CASSSPGQGSVEQYF.

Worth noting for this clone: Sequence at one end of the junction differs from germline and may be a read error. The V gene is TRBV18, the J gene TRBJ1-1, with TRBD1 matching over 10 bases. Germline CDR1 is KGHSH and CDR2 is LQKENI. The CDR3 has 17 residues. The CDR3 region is CASSLRQGAQVATEPFF. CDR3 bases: TGTGCCAGCTCACTTCGACAGGGGGCCCAGGTCGCCACTGAACCTTTCTTT.

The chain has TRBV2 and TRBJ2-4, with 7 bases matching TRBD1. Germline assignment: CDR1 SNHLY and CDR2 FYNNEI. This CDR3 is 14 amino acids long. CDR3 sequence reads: CAAGTDIAKNIQYF. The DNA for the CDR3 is TGTGCTGCTGGGACAGATATAGCCAAAAACATTCAGTACTTC.

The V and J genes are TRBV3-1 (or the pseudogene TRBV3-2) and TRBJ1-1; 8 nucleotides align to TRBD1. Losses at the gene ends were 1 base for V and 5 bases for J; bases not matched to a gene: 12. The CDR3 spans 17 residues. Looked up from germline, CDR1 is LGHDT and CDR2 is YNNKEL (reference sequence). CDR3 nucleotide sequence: TGTGCCAGCAGCCAAGTATCGGGGACAGGTGGTCGGACTGAAGCTTTCTTT. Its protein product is CASSQVSGTGGRTEAFF.

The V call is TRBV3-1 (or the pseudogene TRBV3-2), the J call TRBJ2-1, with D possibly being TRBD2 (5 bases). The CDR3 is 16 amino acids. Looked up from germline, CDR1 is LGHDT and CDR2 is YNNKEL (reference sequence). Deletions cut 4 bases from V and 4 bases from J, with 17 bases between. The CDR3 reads CASSLSTGREYNEQFF. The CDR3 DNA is TGTGCCAGCAGCCTAAGTACGGGTAGGGAGTACAATGAGCAGTTCTTC.

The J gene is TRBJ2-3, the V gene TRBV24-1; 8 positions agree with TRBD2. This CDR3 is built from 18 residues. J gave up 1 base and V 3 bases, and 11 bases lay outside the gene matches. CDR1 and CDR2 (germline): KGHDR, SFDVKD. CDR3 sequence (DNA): TGTGCCACCAGTGATCCTCTCGGGGGGGCGGTCGGCACAGATACGCAGTATTTT. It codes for CATSDPLGGAVGTDTQYF.